Below, 12 T cell receptor beta chains from the same sample are listed, as sequenced in a study of blood T cell repertoires in COVID-19 (dated by TCRdb to 2018 to 2021). Library method: the immunoSEQ multiplex PCR assay. TCRdb took over this immuneACCESS table, retaining in-frame rearrangements with V and J assigned. Such tables are incomplete; in checked studies, under half of the missing clones stem from an unresolved V gene, and the remainder is unexplained. This sample holds about 100,000 clones; 92% were observed only once. The ten biggest clones cover 5.7% of the sample. The source material was peripheral blood. Receptors were obtained from a man in his 70s with acute or convalescent COVID-19.

CDR3 nucleotides: TGCGCCAGCAGCCAAGTCTCAACAGGGGCAACCGGGGAGCTGTTTTTT. Encoded protein: CASSQVSTGATGELFF. The V and J genes are TRBV4-1 and TRBJ2-2; 7 positions match TRBD1. The germline V gene encodes CDR1 MGHRA and CDR2 YSYEKL. The CDR3 has 16 residues. V was clipped by 1 base and J by 5 bases; unmatched bases: 7.

The rearrangement links TRBV7-9 to TRBJ1-2; D may be TRBD1 (5 bases). V was pared by 0 bases and J by 4 bases, with 9 bases between. CDR3 length: 14 amino acids. CDR1 is SEHNR, CDR2 FQNEAQ, per germline (reference sequence). This CDR3 is CASSLAGLIYGYTF. The CDR3 region has the DNA TGTGCCAGCAGCTTAGCGGGGCTGATCTATGGCTACACCTTC.

The chain employs TRBV5-8 and TRBJ1-1; TRBD1 is a possible D gene (6 bases). The CDR3 contains 13 residues. V dropped 5 bases and J dropped 1 base, with 9 bases sitting between them. Germline V gene sequence: CDR1 SGHTS, CDR2 YDEGEE. In DNA form, the CDR3 reads TGTGCCAGCAGTAGGGGGAAGAACACTGAAGCTTTCTTT. Protein: CASSRGKNTEAFF.

The chain joins TRBV27 to TRBJ1-2; D might be TRBD1 (5 bases). CDR1 is MNHEY, CDR2 SMNVEV, per germline (reference sequence). The CDR3 spans 14 residues. Trimming shortened V by 6 bases and J by 2 bases, and 13 bases separated the two germline ends. The CDR3 nucleotides read TGTGCCAGCAGCCCATGGGGGGAGAACTATGGCTACACCTTC. Its protein product is CASSPWGENYGYTF.

The table lists this clone with a few counts. The chain employs TRBV5-4 and TRBJ1-2; 12 bases are a match to TRBD1. The CDR3 spans 15 residues. CDR1 and CDR2 (germline): SGHNT, YYREEE (reference sequence). J was trimmed by 8 bases and V by 0 bases; bases with no gene match: 5. The CDR3 DNA follows: TGTGCCAGCAGCTTGGCCGGGACAGGGGGCTGGGGCTACACCTTC. Protein product: CASSLAGTGGWGYTF.

The chain couples TRBV4-2 to TRBJ2-1; D is possibly TRBD2 (6 bases). Looked up from germline, CDR1 is LGHNA and CDR2 is YNFKEQ. The CDR3 spans 12 residues. The V gene lost 2 bases and the J gene lost 10 bases, with 9 bases spanning the gap. CDR3 residues: CASSQWRGEQFF. The CDR3 nucleotides read TGTGCCAGCAGCCAATGGAGGGGAGAGCAGTTCTTC.

The CDR3 is CASSFAGVGEQFF. In DNA form, the CDR3 reads TGTGCCAGCAGCTTCGCGGGTGTCGGGGAGCAGTTCTTC. The V gene is TRBV11-2, the J gene TRBJ2-1; tentative D call: TRBD2 (5 bases). Trimming stripped 3 bases from V and 10 bases from J, with 13 bases between. Germline V CDR1 and CDR2: SGHAT, FQNNGV. The CDR3 has 13 residues. The variable domain in full, completed from reference TRBV11-2 and TRBJ2-1, reads EAGVAQSPRYKIIEKRQSVAFWCNPISGHATLYWYQQILGQGPKLLIQFQNNGVVDDSQLPKDRFSAERLKGVDSTLKIQPAKLEDSAVYLCASSFAGVGEQFFGPGTRLTVL.

J is TRBJ1-3 and V is TRBV11-2; D is ambiguous. Deletions cut 2 bases from V and 0 bases from J, with 8 bases between. The CDR3 is 15 residues long. CDR1 is SGHAT, CDR2 FQNNGV, per germline. CDR3 residues: CASSLLRSSGNTIYF. The DNA for the CDR3 is TGTGCCAGCAGCTTACTCCGTAGCTCTGGAAACACCATATATTTT.

The rearrangement joins TRBV5-6 to TRBJ1-3; no firm D call. CDR1 is SGHDT and CDR2 is YYEEEE in the germline V gene. The CDR3 consists of 14 residues. V lost 4 bases and J lost 2, with 10 bases in between. CDR3 sequence reads: CASSPRPPGNTIYF. The CDR3 DNA follows: TGTGCCAGCAGCCCGCGCCCTCCTGGAAACACCATATATTTT.

This CDR3 is CASSSVGAGSYNEQFF. DNA of the CDR3: TGTGCCAGCAGCTCCGTCGGTGCGGGAAGTTACAATGAGCAGTTCTTC. The gene calls are TRBV7-2 and TRBJ2-1, with D perhaps TRBD2 (6 bases). The CDR3 spans 16 residues. Germline CDR1 and CDR2: SGHTA and FQGNSA. V gave up 4 bases and J gave up 4 bases, with 17 bases separating them. Full variable domain (rest looked up from reference TRBV7-2 and TRBJ2-1): GAGVSQSPSNKVTEKGKDVELRCDPISGHTALYWYRQSLGQGLEFLIYFQGNSAPDKSGLPSDRFSAERTGGSVSTLTIQRTQQEDSAVYLCASSSVGAGSYNEQFFGPGTRLTVL.

The chain combines TRBV6-5 with TRBJ1-2; D possibly corresponds to TRBD1 (5 bases). The V and J ends lost 2 bases and 1 base respectively, with 11 bases between them. The germline CDR1 and CDR2 sequences are MNHEY and SVGAGI. The CDR3 contains 15 residues. CDR3 sequence: CASSYDAGFNYGYTF. The CDR3 nucleotides are TGTGCCAGCAGTTACGACGCAGGGTTTAACTATGGCTACACCTTC.

V gene TRBV11-3 combines with J gene TRBJ2-2, with 14 bases that match TRBD2. After removal of 5 bases from V and 5 bases from J, the junction contained 10 bases not matched to a gene. The CDR3 sequence is 18 residues long. Germline V lookup: CDR1 SGHNT, CDR2 YENEEA. The CDR3 DNA is TGTGCCAGCAGCGACCCGGGACTAGCGGGAGCGGGAACCGGGGAGCTGTTTTTT. This gives the protein CASSDPGLAGAGTGELFF.